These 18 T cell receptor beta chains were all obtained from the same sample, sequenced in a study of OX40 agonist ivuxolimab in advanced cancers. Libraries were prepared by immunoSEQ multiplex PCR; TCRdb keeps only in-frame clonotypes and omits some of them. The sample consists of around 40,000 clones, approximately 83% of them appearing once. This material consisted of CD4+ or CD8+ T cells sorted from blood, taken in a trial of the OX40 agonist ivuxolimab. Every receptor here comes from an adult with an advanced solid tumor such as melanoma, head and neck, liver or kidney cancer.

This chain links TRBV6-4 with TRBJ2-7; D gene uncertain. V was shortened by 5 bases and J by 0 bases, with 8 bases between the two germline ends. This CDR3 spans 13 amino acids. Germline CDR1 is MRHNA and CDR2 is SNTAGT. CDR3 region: CASSLGCSYEQYF. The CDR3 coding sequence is TGTGCCAGCAGTTTAGGTTGCTCCTACGAGCAGTACTTC.

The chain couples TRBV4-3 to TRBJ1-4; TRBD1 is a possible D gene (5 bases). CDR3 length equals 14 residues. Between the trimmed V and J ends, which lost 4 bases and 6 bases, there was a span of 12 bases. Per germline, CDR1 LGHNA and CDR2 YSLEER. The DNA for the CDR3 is TGCGCCAGCAGCCCCGGGACCTGGGATGAAAAACTGTTTTTT. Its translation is CASSPGTWDEKLFF.

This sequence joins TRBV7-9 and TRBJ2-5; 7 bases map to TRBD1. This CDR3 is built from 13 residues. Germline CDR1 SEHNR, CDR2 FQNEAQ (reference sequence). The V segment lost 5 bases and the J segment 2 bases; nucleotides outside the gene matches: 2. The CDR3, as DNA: TGTGCCAGCAGCCAGGGACAGCAAGAGACCCAGTACTTC. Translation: CASSQGQQETQYF.

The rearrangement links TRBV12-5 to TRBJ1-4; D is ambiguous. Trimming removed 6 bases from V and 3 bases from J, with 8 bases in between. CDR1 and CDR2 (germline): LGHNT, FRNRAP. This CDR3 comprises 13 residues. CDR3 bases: TGTGCTAGTGGACTTGAGTCTAATGAAAAACTGTTTTTT. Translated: CASGLESNEKLFF.

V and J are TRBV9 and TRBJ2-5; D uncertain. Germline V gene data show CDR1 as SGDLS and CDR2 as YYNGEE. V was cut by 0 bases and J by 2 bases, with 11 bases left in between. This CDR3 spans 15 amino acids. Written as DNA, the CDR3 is TGTGCCAGCAGCGTAGGTAGGGCAAGTCAAGAGACCCAGTACTTC. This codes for CASSVGRASQETQYF.

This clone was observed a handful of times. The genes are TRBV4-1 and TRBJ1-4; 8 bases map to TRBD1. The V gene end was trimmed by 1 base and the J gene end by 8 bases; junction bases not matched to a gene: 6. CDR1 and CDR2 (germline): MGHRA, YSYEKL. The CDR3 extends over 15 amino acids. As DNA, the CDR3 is TGCGCCAGCAGCCAAGGAATACAGGGGGGAGAAAAACTGTTTTTT. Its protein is CASSQGIQGGEKLFF.

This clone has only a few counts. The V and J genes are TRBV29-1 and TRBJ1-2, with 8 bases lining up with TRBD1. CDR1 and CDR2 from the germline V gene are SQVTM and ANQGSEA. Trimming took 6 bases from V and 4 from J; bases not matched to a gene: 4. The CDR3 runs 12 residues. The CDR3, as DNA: TGCAGCGTGGGAACAGGGGGCTATGGCTACACCTTC. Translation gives CSVGTGGYGYTF.

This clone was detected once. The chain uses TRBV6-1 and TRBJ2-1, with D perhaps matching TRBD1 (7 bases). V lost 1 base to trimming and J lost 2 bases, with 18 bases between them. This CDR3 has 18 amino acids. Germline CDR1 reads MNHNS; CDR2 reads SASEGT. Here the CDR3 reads CASSEGGDSRSTYNEQFF. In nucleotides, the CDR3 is TGTGCCAGCAGTGAAGGGGGGGACAGTAGGTCGACCTACAATGAGCAGTTCTTC.

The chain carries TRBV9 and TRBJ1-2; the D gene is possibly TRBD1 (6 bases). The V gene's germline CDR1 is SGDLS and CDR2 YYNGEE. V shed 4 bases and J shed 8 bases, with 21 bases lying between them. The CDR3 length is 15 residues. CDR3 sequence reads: CASSFSPFPGEGYTF. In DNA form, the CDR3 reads TGTGCCAGCAGCTTTAGTCCCTTTCCAGGGGAAGGCTACACCTTC.

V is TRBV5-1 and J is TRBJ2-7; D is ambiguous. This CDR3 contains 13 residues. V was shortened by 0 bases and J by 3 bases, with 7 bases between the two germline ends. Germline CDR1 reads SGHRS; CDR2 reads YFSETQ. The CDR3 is CASSLDSYYEQYF. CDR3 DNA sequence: TGCGCCAGCAGCTTGGACAGTTACTACGAGCAGTACTTC.

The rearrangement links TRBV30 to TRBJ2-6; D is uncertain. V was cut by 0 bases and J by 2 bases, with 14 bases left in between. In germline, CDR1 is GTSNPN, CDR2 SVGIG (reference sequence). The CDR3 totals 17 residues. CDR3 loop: CAWSVRSPLTGANVLTF. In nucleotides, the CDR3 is TGTGCCTGGAGTGTCAGAAGCCCCCTTACTGGGGCCAACGTCCTGACTTTC.

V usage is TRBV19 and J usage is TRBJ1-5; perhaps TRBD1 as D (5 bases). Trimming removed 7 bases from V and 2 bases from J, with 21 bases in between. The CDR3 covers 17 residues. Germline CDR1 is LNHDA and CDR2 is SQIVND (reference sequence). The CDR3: CASTQGPGRTRNQPQHF. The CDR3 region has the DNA TGTGCCAGTACCCAAGGCCCGGGGCGAACTCGCAATCAGCCCCAGCATTTT.

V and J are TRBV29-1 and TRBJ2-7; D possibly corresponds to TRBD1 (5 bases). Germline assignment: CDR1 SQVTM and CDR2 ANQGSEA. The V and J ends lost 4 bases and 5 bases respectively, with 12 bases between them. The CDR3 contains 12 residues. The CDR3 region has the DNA TGCAGCGTTGGGCAGGGCACCCACGAGCAGTACTTC. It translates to CSVGQGTHEQYF.

CDR3 sequence reads: CASGDPSVRQHF. The CDR3, as DNA: TGTGCCAGCGGAGACCCCAGCGTGCGCCAGCATTTT. This chain joins TRBV6-6 and TRBJ1-5; D uncertain. The ends were cut back, 8 bases at V and 12 bases at J, with 17 bases in the middle. Germline V gives CDR1 MNHNY, CDR2 SVGAGI (reference sequence). CDR3 length: 12 residues.

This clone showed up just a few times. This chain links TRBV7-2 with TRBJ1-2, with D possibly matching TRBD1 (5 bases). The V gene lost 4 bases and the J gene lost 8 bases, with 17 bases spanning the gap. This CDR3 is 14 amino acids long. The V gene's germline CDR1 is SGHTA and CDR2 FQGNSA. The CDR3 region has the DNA TGTGCCAGCAGCTCCCTCAGGCAGGGAGGCGGCTACACCTTC. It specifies CASSSLRQGGGYTF.

The CDR3 here is CSVVSGPGGGQPQHF. The CDR3 DNA reads TGCAGCGTTGTATCAGGTCCGGGGGGTGGGCAGCCCCAGCATTTT. The chain links TRBV29-1 to TRBJ1-5, with a tentative D call TRBD1 (5 bases). The CDR3 consists of 15 residues. V was trimmed by 4 bases and J by 7 bases, leaving 20 bases between them. CDR1 and CDR2 (germline): SQVTM, ANQGSEA.

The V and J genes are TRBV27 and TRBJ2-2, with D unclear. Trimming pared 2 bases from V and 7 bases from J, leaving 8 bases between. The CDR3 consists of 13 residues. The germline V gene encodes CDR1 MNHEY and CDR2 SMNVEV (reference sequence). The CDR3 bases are TGTGCCAGCAGTTTAGGGGTGGACGGGGAGCTGTTTTTT. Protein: CASSLGVDGELFF.

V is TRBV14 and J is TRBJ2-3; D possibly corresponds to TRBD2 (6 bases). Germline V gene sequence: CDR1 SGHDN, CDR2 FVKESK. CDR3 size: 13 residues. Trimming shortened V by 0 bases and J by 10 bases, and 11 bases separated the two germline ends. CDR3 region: CASSQDRPSAQYF. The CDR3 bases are TGTGCCAGCAGCCAAGATCGGCCTAGCGCGCAGTATTTT.